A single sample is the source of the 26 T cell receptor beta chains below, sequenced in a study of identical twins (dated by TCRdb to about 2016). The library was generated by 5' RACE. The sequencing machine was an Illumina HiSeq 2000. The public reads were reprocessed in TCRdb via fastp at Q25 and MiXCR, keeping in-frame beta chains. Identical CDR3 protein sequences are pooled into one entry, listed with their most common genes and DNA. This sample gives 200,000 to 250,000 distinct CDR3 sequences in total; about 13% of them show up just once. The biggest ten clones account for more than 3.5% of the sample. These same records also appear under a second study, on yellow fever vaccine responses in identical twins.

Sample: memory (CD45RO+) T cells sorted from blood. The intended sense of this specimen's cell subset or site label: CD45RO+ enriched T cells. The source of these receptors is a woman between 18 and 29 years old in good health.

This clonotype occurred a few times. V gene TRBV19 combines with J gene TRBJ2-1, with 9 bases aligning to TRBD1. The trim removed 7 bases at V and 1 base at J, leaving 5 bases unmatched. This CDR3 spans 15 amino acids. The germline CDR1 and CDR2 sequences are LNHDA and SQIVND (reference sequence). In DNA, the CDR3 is TGTGCCAGTACCCACGACAGGGGGTCCTACAATGAGCAGTTCTTC. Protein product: CASTHDRGSYNEQFF.

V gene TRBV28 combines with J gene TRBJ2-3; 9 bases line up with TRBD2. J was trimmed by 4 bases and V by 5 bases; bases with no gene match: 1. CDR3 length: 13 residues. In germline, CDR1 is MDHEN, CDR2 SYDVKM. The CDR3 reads CASSAGGPDTQYF. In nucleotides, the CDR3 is TGTGCCAGCAGTGCGGGGGGGCCAGATACGCAGTATTTT.

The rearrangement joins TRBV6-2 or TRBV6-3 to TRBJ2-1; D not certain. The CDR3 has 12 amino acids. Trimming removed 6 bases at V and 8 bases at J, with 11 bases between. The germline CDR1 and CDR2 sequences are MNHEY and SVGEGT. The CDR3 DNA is TGTGCCAGCAGGGGCAGGTTCGATGAGCAGTTCTTC. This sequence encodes CASRGRFDEQFF.

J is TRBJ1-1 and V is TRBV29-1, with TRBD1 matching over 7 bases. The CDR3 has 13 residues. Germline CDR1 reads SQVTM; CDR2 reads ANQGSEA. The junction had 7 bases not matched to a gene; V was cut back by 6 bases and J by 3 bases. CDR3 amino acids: CSVQGSGYTEAFF. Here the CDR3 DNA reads TGCAGCGTACAGGGGAGTGGGTACACTGAAGCTTTCTTT.

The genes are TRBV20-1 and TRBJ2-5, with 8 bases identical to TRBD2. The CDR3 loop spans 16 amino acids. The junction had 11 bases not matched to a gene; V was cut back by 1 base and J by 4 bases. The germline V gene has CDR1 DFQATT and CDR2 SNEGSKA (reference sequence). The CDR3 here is CSARAEVAGIRETQYF. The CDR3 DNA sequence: TGCAGTGCTAGAGCTGAGGTAGCGGGAATTCGAGAGACCCAGTACTTC.

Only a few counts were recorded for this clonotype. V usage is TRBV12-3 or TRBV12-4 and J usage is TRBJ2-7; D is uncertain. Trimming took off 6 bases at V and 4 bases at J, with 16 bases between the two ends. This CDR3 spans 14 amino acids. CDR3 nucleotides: TGTGCCAGCAGCCCAGGACCCCCCCTTTACGAGCAGTACTTC. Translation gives CASSPGPPLYEQYF.

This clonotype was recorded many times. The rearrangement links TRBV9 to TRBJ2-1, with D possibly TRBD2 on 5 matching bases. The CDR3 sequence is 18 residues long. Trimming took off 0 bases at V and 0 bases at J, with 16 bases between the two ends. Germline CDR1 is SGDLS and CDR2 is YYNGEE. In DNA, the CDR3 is TGTGCCAGCAGCGTAGCGGCTAGCCCCTCGAGCTCCTACAATGAGCAGTTCTTC. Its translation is CASSVAASPSSSYNEQFF.

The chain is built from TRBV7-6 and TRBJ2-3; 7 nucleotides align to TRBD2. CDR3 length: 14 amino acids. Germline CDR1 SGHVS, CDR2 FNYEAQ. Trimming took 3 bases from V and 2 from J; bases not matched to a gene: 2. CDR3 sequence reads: CASSFGGTTDTQYF. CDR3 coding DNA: TGTGCCAGCAGCTTCGGGGGGACCACAGATACGCAGTATTTT. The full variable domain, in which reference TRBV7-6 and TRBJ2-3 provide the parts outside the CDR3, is GAGVSQSPRYKVTKRGQDVALRCDPISGHVSLYWYRQALGQGPEFLTYFNYEAQQDKSGLPNDRFSAERPEGSISTLTIQRTEQRDSAMYRCASSFGGTTDTQYFGPGTRLTVL.

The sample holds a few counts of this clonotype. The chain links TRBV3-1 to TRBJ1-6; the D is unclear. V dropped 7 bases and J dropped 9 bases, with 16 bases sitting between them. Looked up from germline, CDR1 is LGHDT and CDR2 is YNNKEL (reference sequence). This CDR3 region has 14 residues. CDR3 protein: CASNTDGVTSPLHF. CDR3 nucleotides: TGTGCCAGCAACACGGACGGAGTTACTTCACCCCTCCACTTT.

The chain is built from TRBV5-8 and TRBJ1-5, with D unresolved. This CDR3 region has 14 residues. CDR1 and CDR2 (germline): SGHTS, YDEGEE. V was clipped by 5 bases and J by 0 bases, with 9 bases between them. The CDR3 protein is CASSSDYSNQPQHF. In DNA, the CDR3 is TGTGCCAGCAGTTCCGATTATAGCAATCAGCCCCAGCATTTT.

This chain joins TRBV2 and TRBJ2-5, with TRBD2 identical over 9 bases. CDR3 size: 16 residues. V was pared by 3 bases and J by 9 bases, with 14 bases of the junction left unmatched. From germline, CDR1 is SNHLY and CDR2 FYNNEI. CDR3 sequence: CASSELPSGMARAQYF. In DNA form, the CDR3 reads TGTGCCAGCAGTGAGCTGCCTAGCGGGATGGCCAGGGCCCAGTACTTC.

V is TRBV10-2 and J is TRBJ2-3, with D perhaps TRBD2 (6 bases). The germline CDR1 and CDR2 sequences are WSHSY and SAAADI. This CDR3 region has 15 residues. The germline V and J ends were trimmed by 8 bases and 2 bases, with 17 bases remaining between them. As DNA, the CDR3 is TGCGCCAGCCGCGATGGAGGGAGCAACACAGATACGCAGTATTTT. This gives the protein CASRDGGSNTDTQYF.

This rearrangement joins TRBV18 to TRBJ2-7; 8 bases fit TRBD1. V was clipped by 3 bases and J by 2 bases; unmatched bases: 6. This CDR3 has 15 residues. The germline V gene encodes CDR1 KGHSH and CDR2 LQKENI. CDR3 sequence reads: CASSPGTGSAYEQYF. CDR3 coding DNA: TGTGCCAGCTCACCGGGGACAGGCTCGGCCTACGAGCAGTACTTC.

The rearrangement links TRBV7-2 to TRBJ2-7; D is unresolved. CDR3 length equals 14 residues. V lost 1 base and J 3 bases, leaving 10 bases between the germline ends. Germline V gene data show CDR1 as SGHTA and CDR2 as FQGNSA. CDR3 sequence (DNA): TGTGCCAGCAGCTTAGGACCAGACGGCTACGAGCAGTACTTC. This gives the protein CASSLGPDGYEQYF.

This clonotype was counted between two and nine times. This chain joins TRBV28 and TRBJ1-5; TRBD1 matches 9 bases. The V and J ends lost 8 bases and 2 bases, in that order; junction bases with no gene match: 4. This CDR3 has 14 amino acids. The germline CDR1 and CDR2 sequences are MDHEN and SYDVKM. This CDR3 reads CASGGQGGNQPQHF. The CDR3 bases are TGTGCCAGCGGGGGACAGGGTGGCAATCAGCCCCAGCATTTT.

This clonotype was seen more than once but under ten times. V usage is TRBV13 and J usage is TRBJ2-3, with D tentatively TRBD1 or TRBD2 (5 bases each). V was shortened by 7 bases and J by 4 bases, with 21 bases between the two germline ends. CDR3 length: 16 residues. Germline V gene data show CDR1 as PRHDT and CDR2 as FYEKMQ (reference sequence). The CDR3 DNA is TGTGCCAGCACCGCCGAGGGGTGGGAGAAGTCAGATACGCAGTATTTT. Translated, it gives CASTAEGWEKSDTQYF.

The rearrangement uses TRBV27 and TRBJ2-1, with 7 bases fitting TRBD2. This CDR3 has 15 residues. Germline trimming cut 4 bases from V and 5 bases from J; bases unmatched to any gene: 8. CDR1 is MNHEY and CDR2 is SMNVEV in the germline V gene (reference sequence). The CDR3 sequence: CASSSRALADNEQFF. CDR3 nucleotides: TGTGCCAGCAGTTCCCGCGCCCTAGCGGACAATGAGCAGTTCTTC.

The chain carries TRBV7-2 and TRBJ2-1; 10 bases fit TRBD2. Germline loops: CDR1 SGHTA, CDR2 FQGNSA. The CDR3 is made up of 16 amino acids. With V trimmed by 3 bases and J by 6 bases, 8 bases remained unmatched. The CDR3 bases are TGTGCCAGCAGCTTGCCCGGGACTAGCGCTATCAATGAGCAGTTCTTC. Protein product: CASSLPGTSAINEQFF.

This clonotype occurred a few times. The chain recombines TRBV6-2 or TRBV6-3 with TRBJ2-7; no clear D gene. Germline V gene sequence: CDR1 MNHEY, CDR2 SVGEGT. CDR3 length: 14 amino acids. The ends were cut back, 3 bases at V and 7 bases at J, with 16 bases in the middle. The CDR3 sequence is CASSYDSPLLEQYF. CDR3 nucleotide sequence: TGTGCCAGCAGTTATGACTCCCCGCTTTTGGAGCAGTACTTC.

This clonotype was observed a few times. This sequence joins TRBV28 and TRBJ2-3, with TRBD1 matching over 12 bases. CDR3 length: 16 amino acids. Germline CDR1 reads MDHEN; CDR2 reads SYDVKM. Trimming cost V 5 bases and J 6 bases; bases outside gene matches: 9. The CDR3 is CASSTPGTGGWDTQYF. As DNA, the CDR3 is TGTGCCAGCAGTACCCCCGGGACAGGGGGCTGGGATACGCAGTATTTT.

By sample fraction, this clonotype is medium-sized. The CDR3 sequence is CSAREGGFQETQYF. The CDR3 coding sequence is TGCAGTGCTAGAGAGGGCGGGTTCCAAGAGACCCAGTACTTC. The rearrangement joins TRBV20-1 to TRBJ2-5; possible D gene TRBD2, 5 bases. Trimming shortened V by 0 bases and J by 1 base, and 9 bases separated the two germline ends. CDR1 and CDR2 (germline): DFQATT, SNEGSKA (reference sequence). The CDR3 has 14 residues.

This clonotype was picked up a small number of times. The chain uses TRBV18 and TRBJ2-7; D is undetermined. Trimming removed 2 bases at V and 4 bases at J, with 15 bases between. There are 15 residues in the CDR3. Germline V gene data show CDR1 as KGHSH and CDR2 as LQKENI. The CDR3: CASSPTRRGHYEQYF. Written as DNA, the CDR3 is TGTGCCAGCTCACCAACGAGACGTGGGCATTACGAGCAGTACTTC.

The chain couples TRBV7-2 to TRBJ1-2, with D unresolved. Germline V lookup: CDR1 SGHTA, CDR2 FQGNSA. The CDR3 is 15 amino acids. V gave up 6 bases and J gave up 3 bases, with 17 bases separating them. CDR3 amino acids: CASRSSTGRDYGYTF. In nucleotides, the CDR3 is TGTGCCAGCAGGTCGTCCACGGGAAGAGACTATGGCTACACCTTC.

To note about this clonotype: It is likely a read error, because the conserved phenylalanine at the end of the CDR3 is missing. Here the CDR3 reads CSGTPDGNTEAFL. DNA of the CDR3: TGCAGTGGTACCCCGGATGGGAACACTGAAGCTTTCCTT. V is TRBV20-1 and J is TRBJ1-1, with D uncertain. Germline V gene sequence: CDR1 DFQATT, CDR2 SNEGSKA (reference sequence). CDR3 length equals 13 residues. The V and J ends lost 7 bases and 1 base respectively, with 13 bases between them.

The CDR3 sequence: CASSRTTTEAFF. The CDR3 DNA is TGTGCCAGCAGTCGAACGACCACTGAAGCTTTCTTT. The rearrangement joins TRBV2 to TRBJ1-1; D call uncertain. The CDR3 extends over 12 amino acids. V lost 5 bases to trimming and J lost 4 bases, with 8 bases between them. The germline V gene encodes CDR1 SNHLY and CDR2 FYNNEI.

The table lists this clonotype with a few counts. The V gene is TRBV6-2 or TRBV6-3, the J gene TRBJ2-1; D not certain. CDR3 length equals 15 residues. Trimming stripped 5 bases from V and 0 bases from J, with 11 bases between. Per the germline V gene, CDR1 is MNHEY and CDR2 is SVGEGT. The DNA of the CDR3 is TGTGCCAGCAGTGTCACGGGTAGCTCCTACAATGAGCAGTTCTTC. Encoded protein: CASSVTGSSYNEQFF.